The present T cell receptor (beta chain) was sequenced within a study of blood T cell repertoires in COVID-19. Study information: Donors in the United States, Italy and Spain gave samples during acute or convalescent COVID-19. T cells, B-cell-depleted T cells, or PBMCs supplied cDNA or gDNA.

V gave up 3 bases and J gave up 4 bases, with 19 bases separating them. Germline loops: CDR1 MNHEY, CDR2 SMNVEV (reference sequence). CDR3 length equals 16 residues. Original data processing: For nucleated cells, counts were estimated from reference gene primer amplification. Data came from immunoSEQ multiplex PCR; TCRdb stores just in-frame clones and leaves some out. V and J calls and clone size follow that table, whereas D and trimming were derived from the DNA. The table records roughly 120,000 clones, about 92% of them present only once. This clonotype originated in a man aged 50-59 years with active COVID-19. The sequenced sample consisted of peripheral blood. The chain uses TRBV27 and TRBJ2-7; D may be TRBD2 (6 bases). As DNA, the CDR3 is TGTGCCAGCAGTTTGGGGGGAGCTATGTCGGTATACGAGCAGTACTTC. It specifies CASSLGGAMSVYEQYF.